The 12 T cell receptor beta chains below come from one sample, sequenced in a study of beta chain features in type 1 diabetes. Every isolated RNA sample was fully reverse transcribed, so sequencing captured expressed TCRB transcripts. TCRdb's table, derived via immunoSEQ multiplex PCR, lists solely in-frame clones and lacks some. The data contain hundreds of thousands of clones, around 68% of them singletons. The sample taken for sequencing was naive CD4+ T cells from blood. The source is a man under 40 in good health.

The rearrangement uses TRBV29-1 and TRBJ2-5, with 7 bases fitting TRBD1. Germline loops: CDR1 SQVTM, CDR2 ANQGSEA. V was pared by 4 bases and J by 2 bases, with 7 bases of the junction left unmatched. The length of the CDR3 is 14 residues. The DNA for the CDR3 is TGCAGCGTTGTCAGGTGGGACAGACAAGAGACCCAGTACTTC. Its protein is CSVVRWDRQETQYF.

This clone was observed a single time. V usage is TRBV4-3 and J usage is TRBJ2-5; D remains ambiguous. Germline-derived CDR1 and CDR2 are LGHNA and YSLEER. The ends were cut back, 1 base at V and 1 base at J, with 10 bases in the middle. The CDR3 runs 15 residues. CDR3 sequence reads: CASSQVRGGQETQYF. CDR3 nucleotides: TGCGCCAGCAGCCAAGTCCGCGGTGGCCAAGAGACCCAGTACTTC.

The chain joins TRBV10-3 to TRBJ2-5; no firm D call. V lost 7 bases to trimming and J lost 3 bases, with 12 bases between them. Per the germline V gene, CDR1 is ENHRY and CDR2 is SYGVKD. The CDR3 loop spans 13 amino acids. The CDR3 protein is CAIKGQLEETQYF. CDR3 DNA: TGTGCCATCAAGGGCCAGCTGGAAGAGACCCAGTACTTC.

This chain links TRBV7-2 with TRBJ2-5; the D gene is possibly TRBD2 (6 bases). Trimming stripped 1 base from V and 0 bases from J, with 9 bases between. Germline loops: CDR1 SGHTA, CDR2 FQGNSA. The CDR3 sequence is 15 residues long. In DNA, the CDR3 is TGTGCCAGCAGCTTAGGACGGGGGAACCAAGAGACCCAGTACTTC. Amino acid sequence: CASSLGRGNQETQYF.

The CDR3 sequence is CASSPLRGTDLLDTQYF. For the CDR3, the DNA is TGTGCCAGCAGCCCACTGCGGGGGACGGATTTATTGGATACGCAGTATTTT. V gene TRBV11-2 combines with J gene TRBJ2-3; 7 nucleotides align to TRBD2. In germline, CDR1 is SGHAT, CDR2 FQNNGV. This CDR3 contains 17 residues. The junction had 17 bases not matched to a gene; V was cut back by 5 bases and J by 6 bases.

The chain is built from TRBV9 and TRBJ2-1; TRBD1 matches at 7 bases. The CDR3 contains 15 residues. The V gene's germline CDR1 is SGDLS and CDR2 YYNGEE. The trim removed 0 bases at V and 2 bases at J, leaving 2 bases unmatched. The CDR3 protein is CASSVDQGAYNEQFF. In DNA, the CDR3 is TGTGCCAGCAGCGTAGATCAGGGGGCCTACAATGAGCAGTTCTTC.

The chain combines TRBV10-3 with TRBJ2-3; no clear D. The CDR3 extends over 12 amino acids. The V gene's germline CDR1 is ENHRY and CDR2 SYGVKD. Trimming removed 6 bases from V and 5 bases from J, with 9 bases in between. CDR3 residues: CAIRGFLDTQYF. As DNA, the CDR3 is TGTGCCATCAGGGGCTTCTTAGATACGCAGTATTTT.

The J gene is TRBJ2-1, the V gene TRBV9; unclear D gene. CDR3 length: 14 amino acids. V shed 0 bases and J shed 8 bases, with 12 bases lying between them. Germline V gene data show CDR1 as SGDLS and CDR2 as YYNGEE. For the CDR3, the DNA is TGTGCCAGCAGCGTAGTATCACCCACGGATGAGCAGTTCTTC. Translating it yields CASSVVSPTDEQFF.

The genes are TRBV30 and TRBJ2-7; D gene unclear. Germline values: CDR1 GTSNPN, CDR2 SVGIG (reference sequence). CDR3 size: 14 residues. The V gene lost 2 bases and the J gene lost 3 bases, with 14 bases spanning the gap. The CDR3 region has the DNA TGTGCCTGGAGTAATACTATTCGCCTCTACGAGCAGTACTTC. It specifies CAWSNTIRLYEQYF.

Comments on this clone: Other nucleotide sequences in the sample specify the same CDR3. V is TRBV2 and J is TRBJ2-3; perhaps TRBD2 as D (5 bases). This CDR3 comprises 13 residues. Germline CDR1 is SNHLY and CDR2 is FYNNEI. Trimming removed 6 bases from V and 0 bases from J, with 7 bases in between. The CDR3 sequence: CASRRASTDTQYF. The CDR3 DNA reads TGTGCCAGCAGGCGGGCTAGCACAGATACGCAGTATTTT.

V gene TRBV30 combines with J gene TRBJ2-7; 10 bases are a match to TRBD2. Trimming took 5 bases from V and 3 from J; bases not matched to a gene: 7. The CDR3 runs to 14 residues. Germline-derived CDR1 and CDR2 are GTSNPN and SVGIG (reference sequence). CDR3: CAWRHSGRSYEQYF. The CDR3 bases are TGTGCCTGGCGGCATAGCGGGAGGAGCTACGAGCAGTACTTC.

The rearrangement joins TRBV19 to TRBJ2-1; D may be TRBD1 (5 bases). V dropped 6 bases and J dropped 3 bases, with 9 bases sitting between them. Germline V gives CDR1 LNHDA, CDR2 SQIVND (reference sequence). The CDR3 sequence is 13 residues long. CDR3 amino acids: CASRRGNYNEQFF. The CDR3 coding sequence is TGTGCCAGTAGAAGGGGAAACTACAATGAGCAGTTCTTC.